This T cell receptor (beta chain) stems from a study of blood T cells in healthy people across ages. Study results and limitations: Fewer expanded clones and more diversity marked long-lived versus aged donors.

A J-beta primer mix and a sample-barcoded 5' primer were used in a second PCR of roughly 7 to 12 cycles. TCRdb re-analysed the 5' RACE reads in MiXCR, keeping a single row per CDR3 protein. Seen here are approximately 2,000,000 distinct CDR3 sequences, more than 35% observed once, and the top ten hold more than 20%. Samples had at least 7 million PBMCs isolated from them. Each sample yielded at least 5.5 micrograms of PBMC total RNA. A remark on this clonotype: Its antigen is unidentified.

The TCR originated in a human donor in good health. The material sequenced was blood.

CDR3 DNA: TGTGCCACCAGGGGGGCAGGGGTAAGTCAGCCCCAGCATTTT. Protein: CATRGAGVSQPQHF. The chain employs TRBV24-1 and TRBJ1-5; D possibly corresponds to TRBD1 (6 bases). The CDR3 has 14 amino acids. CDR1 and CDR2 (germline): KGHDR, SFDVKD. V lost 7 bases and J 6 bases, leaving 15 bases between the germline ends.